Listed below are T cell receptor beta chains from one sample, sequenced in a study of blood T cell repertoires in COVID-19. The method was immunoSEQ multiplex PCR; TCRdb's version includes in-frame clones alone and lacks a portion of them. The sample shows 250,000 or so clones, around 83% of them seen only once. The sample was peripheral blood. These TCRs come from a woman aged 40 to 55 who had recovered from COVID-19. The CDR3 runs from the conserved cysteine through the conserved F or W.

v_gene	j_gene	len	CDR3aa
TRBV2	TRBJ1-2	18	CASSEPGQFLSANYGYTF
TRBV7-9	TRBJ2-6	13	CASSPSGANVLTF
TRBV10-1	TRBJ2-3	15	CASSEISGGTDTQYF
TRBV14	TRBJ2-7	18	CASSLRTSGGYFSYEQYF
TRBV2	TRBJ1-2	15	CASSEYRGVSYGYTF
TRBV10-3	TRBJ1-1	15	CAIRPDRGMNTEAFF
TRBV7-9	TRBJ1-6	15	CASSLDRDYNSPLHF
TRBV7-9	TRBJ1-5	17	CASSIQYPGYSNQPQHF
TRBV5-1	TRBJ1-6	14	CASRPDSYNSPLHF
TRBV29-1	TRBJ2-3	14	CSARKAGGTDTQYF
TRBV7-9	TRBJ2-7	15	CASSFPGDRVGEQYF
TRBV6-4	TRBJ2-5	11	CASKEGETQYF
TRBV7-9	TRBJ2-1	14	CASSSGTSGGEQFF
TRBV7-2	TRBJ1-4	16	CASSLRSAGDNEKLFF
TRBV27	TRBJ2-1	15	CASSLSGGASNEQFF
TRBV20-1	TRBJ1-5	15	CSASGAVQVNQPQHF
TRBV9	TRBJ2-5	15	CASSVDRGGRETQYF
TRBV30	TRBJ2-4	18	CAWSVPRRQTLAKNIQYF
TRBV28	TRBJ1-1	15	CASSRTNPRPEGAFF
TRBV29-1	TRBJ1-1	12	CSVTDRNTEAFF
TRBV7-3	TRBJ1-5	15	CASSLGVRGNQPQHF
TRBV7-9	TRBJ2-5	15	CASSLIAGAEETQYF
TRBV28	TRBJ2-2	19	CASNRWESGGQLNTGELFF
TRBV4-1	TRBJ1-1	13	CASSQEAYTEAFF
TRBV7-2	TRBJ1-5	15	CASSLANQGSQPQHF
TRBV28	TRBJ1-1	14	CASSPEGAVAEAFF
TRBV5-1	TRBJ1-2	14	CASSFGGVNYGYTF
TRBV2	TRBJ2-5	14	CASSKTSDQETQYF
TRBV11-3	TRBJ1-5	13	CASSFGGSQPQHF
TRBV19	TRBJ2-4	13	CASSTDRRRIQYF
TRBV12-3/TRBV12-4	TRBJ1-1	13	CASTQATNTEAFF
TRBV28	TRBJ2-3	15	CASSLGLAGGDTQYF
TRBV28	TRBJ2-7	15	CASSFPGWGPYEQYF
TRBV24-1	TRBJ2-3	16	CATSEAGTGGTDTQYF
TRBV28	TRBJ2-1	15	CASSLGLAGYNEQFF
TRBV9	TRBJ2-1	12	CASSADRGRQFF
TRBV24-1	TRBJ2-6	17	CATSDVASGTGANVLTF
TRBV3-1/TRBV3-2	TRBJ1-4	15	CASTPSPGTNEKLFF
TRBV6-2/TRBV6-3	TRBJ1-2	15	CASSHPGRRFNGYTF
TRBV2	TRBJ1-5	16	CASLGGTWDSNQPQHF
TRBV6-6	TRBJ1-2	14	CASSYSTGENGYTF
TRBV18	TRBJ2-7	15	CASSPPPFGTSEQYF